Below, 26 T cell receptor beta chains from the same sample are listed, as sequenced in a study of PD-L1 blockade in urothelial cancer (dated by TCRdb to about 2017). The library relied on the immunoSEQ multiplex PCR assay. As stored in TCRdb, this immuneACCESS dataset retains in-frame rearrangements with V and J assigned. A fraction of the clones does not appear; measured against another copy, unresolved V genes explain less than half of the discrepancy, and the remainder lacks a known reason. The sample data list some 41,000 clones, and more than 75% of these were observed just once. Together, the top ten hold approximately 2.4% of the sample. Per the publication, the time point label means: peripheral blood 6 weeks after treatment start. The starting material was PBMCs, obtained around atezolizumab (anti-PD-L1) treatment. Receptors originate from a man between 65 and 85 years old with urothelial cancer.

The chain combines TRBV6-9 with TRBJ1-1, with D perhaps matching TRBD1 (6 bases). Trimming took 6 bases from V and 3 from J, leaving 17 bases between them. The CDR3 runs to 15 residues. From germline, CDR1 is MNHGY and CDR2 SVAAGI. CDR3 sequence (DNA): TGTGCCAGCAGGCAGTTAGGGGGAGCGGACACTGAAGCTTTCTTT. As protein: CASRQLGGADTEAFF.

This clone is a singleton in its sample. The chain links TRBV18 to TRBJ2-7; TRBD1 is a possible D gene (6 bases). CDR3 size: 13 residues. Germline V CDR1 and CDR2: KGHSH, LQKENI. V lost 2 bases, J lost 7 bases, and 12 bases lay in between. The CDR3 loop is CASSPRERGEQYF. As DNA, the CDR3 is TGTGCCAGCTCACCAAGGGAGAGGGGGGAGCAGTACTTC.

The CDR3 nucleotides are TGTGCCGTTCTAGCGGGAGCGGTAGATACGCAGTATTTT. Translation gives CAVLAGAVDTQYF. The chain is built from TRBV10-3 and TRBJ2-3; 10 nucleotides align to TRBD2. Germline V gene data show CDR1 as ENHRY and CDR2 as SYGVKD. This CDR3 has 13 residues. J lost 5 bases, V lost 11 bases, and 7 bases had no gene match.

J is TRBJ1-5 and V is TRBV10-2, with 8 positions matching TRBD1. V lost 3 bases to trimming and J lost 7 bases; unmatched junction nucleotides: 5. Germline CDR1 is WSHSY and CDR2 is SAAADI. This CDR3 spans 14 amino acids. Here the CDR3 DNA reads TGCGCCAGCAGTGACGGACAGGGATGGCAGCCCCAGCATTTT. Protein: CASSDGQGWQPQHF.

The rearrangement joins TRBV7-2 to TRBJ1-1; TRBD1 might be the D (6 bases). The ends were cut back, 5 bases at V and 2 bases at J, with 15 bases in the middle. The CDR3 has 15 residues. Germline V CDR1 and CDR2: SGHTA, FQGNSA. The DNA of the CDR3 is TGTGCCAGCAGCATCTTGACAGGTTCAAACACTGAAGCTTTCTTT. Residues: CASSILTGSNTEAFF.

The rearrangement uses TRBV29-1 and TRBJ2-1; TRBD2 aligns across 7 bases. V was clipped by 5 bases and J by 6 bases; unmatched bases: 13. CDR3 length: 15 residues. The germline CDR1 and CDR2 sequences are SQVTM and ANQGSEA. The CDR3 DNA is TGCAGCGTTCCGAAACCCGGACTAGGTTCCAATGAGCAGTTCTTC. It is translated as CSVPKPGLGSNEQFF.

The V and J genes are TRBV5-1 and TRBJ2-7; TRBD1 aligns across 8 bases. Trimming cost V 4 bases and J 5 bases; bases outside gene matches: 8. The CDR3 runs to 14 residues. Germline CDR1 and CDR2: SGHRS and YFSETQ. The CDR3: CASSQRTGNDEQYF. The DNA for the CDR3 is TGCGCCAGCAGCCAACGGACAGGGAACGACGAGCAGTACTTC.

The chain recombines TRBV5-6 with TRBJ2-7, with 7 positions matching TRBD2. This CDR3 region has 12 residues. J gave up 5 bases and V 4 bases, and 3 bases lay outside the gene matches. Germline CDR1 and CDR2: SGHDT and YYEEEE. This CDR3 is CASSESGDEQYF. The DNA for the CDR3 is TGTGCCAGCAGCGAGAGCGGGGACGAGCAGTACTTC.

The chain couples TRBV6-1 to TRBJ2-7; D is uncertain. The V gene's germline CDR1 is MNHNS and CDR2 SASEGT. This CDR3 comprises 13 residues. Trimming cost V 8 bases and J 6 bases, with 17 bases left between them. CDR3 nucleotides: TGTGCCAGCGCCACGGGTTATCGTAGCGAGCAGTACTTC. Its protein is CASATGYRSEQYF.

V gene TRBV4-2 combines with J gene TRBJ1-3; 7 nucleotides line up with TRBD1. CDR3 length equals 16 residues. Germline V CDR1 and CDR2: LGHNA, YNFKEQ. The V segment lost 3 bases and the J segment 8 bases; nucleotides outside the gene matches: 13. CDR3 amino acids: CASSQAPGQSSDTIYF. CDR3 DNA: TGTGCCAGCAGCCAGGCCCCGGGACAGAGTAGCGACACCATATATTTT.

The genes are TRBV5-1 and TRBJ2-7, with 10 nucleotides matching TRBD2. The ends lost 0 bases at V and 4 bases at J; junction bases unmatched: 7. This CDR3 region has 16 residues. In germline, CDR1 is SGHRS, CDR2 YFSETQ. The CDR3 protein is CASSLAVLAGIYEQYF. In nucleotides, the CDR3 is TGCGCCAGCAGCTTGGCGGTACTAGCGGGAATTTACGAGCAGTACTTC.

This clone was seen a single time. The chain carries TRBV13 and TRBJ2-7; 7 bases align to TRBD2. Germline trimming cut 2 bases from V and 3 bases from J; bases unmatched to any gene: 1. The CDR3 is 13 residues long. Germline V lookup: CDR1 PRHDT, CDR2 FYEKMQ (reference sequence). The CDR3: CASSLSSGYEQYF. The CDR3 coding sequence is TGTGCCAGCAGCTTATCTAGCGGCTACGAGCAGTACTTC.

The chain recombines TRBV2 with TRBJ1-5; no reliable D call. Germline V CDR1 and CDR2: SNHLY, FYNNEI. The CDR3 covers 12 residues. Trimming pared 6 bases from V and 6 bases from J, leaving 9 bases between. The DNA of the CDR3 is TGTGCCAGCAGGGGCCCGAGTCAGCCCCAGCATTTT. Protein sequence: CASRGPSQPQHF.

The chain has TRBV19 and TRBJ1-5, with TRBD1 identical over 7 bases. The V gene end was trimmed by 7 bases and the J gene end by 2 bases; junction bases not matched to a gene: 8. This CDR3 is built from 15 residues. CDR1 LNHDA and CDR2 SQIVND come from the germline V gene (reference sequence). The CDR3 region has the DNA TGTGCCAGTAACTCTGGACAGGTAGGCAATCAGCCCCAGCATTTT. This encodes CASNSGQVGNQPQHF.

This clone occurred a few times. The chain is built from TRBV4-1 and TRBJ2-7, with TRBD2 identical over 8 bases. The CDR3 is 16 amino acids. Trimming took 4 bases from V and 2 from J; bases not matched to a gene: 10. The germline V gene has CDR1 MGHRA and CDR2 YSYEKL. CDR3 DNA sequence: TGCGCCAGCAGCCCGACGGGGACTAGGACTACCTACGAGCAGTACTTC. It translates to CASSPTGTRTTYEQYF.

V gene TRBV4-1 combines with J gene TRBJ2-3; TRBD2 agrees at 8 bases. The CDR3 has 14 residues. Germline CDR1 MGHRA, CDR2 YSYEKL. The ends lost 4 bases at V and 8 bases at J; junction bases unmatched: 8. The CDR3 nucleotides read TGCGCCAGCAGCCTGGGACTAGAGGTTTCTACGCAGTATTTT. Protein: CASSLGLEVSTQYF.

J is TRBJ2-3 and V is TRBV15; 12 positions match TRBD2. Germline CDR1 LNHNV, CDR2 YYDKDF (reference sequence). V shed 0 bases and J 5 bases; nucleotides not matched to a gene: 12. This CDR3 is built from 19 residues. CDR3 residues: CATSRDSELLAGGKDTQYF. The CDR3 DNA reads as TGTGCCACCAGCAGAGATTCGGAATTACTAGCGGGAGGTAAAGATACGCAGTATTTT. The full variable domain, in which reference TRBV15 and TRBJ2-3 provide the parts outside the CDR3, is DAMVIQNPRYQVTQFGKPVTLSCSQTLNHNVMYWYQQKSSQAPKLLFHYYDKDFNNEADTPDNFQSRRPNTSFCFLDIRSPGLGDTAMYLCATSRDSELLAGGKDTQYFGPGTRLTVL.

The chain links TRBV5-1 to TRBJ2-3; TRBD2 aligns across 8 bases. The CDR3 extends over 16 amino acids. Germline V gene lookup returns CDR1 SGHRS and CDR2 YFSETQ. V was clipped by 0 bases and J by 2 bases; unmatched bases: 5. This chain's CDR3 is CASSLVVAGPTDTQYF. CDR3 nucleotide sequence: TGCGCCAGCAGCTTGGTGGTAGCGGGGCCCACAGATACGCAGTATTTT.

This chain uses TRBV6-6 with TRBJ2-3, with TRBD2 as a possible D gene (6 bases). The CDR3 runs 15 residues. Between the trimmed V and J ends, which lost 2 bases and 7 bases, there was a span of 16 bases. CDR1 and CDR2 (germline): MNHNY, SVGAGI (reference sequence). CDR3 in DNA: TGTGCCAGCAGTTACGGTGGCGGGATGGGATATACGCAGTATTTT. Translated, it gives CASSYGGGMGYTQYF.

CDR3 protein: CASSLATGPMTEAFF. For the CDR3, the DNA is TGCGCCAGCAGCTTGGCAACAGGGCCTATGACTGAAGCTTTCTTT. The chain links TRBV5-1 to TRBJ1-1, with D tentatively TRBD1 (6 bases). There are 15 residues in the CDR3. Looked up from germline, CDR1 is SGHRS and CDR2 is YFSETQ. Trimming removed 0 bases from V and 5 bases from J, with 14 bases in between.

J is TRBJ2-5 and V is TRBV6-1; a weak D match, TRBD1 (6 bases). Trimming removed 7 bases from V and 2 bases from J, with 11 bases in between. CDR1 is MNHNS, CDR2 SASEGT, per germline. The CDR3 is 13 residues long. CDR3 residues: CASKGGIQETQYF. For the CDR3, the DNA is TGTGCCAGCAAAGGGGGAATTCAAGAGACCCAGTACTTC.

On this clone: The DNA is omitted, as the CDR3 cannot be located on it reliably, and the CDR3 follows TCRdb's listing. V gene TRBV19 combines with J gene TRBJ2-1; the D segment call TRBD2 is taken from the table without a DNA check. Germline V gene sequence: CDR1 LNHDA, CDR2 SQIVND (reference sequence). With termini counted, the CDR3 has 14 amino acids. The CDR3 reads CASTSGPRAGGQFF.

The genes are TRBV30 and TRBJ1-2; possibly TRBD1 for D (5 bases). The CDR3 length is 15 residues. V lost 1 base and J 4 bases, leaving 16 bases between the germline ends. Germline V gene data show CDR1 as GTSNPN and CDR2 as SVGIG (reference sequence). The DNA of the CDR3 is TGTGCCTGGAGTGGCACGGGGGGTCCTAGCTATGGCTACACCTTC. Its protein product is CAWSGTGGPSYGYTF.

The V gene is TRBV12-2, the J gene TRBJ2-7; the D segment call TRBD2 is taken from the table without a DNA check. TRBV12-2 is flagged as a pseudogene. The CDR3 is made up of 15 amino acids. The CDR3 nucleotides read TGTGCAAGTCGCTTAGCGTGGAGTCACGACTACGAGCAGTACTTC. Translation: CASRLAWSHDYEQYF.

The chain has TRBV2 and TRBJ1-2; D uncertain. The CDR3 is 13 amino acids. Per the germline V gene, CDR1 is SNHLY and CDR2 is FYNNEI. The V gene lost 5 bases and the J gene lost 6 bases, with 13 bases spanning the gap. CDR3: CASSIGRKDGYTF. CDR3 DNA: TGTGCCAGCAGTATAGGGAGGAAGGATGGCTACACCTTC.

The chain uses TRBV27 and TRBJ1-1; D is possibly TRBD1 (6 bases). The CDR3 runs to 14 residues. Germline V lookup: CDR1 MNHEY, CDR2 SMNVEV (reference sequence). V was cut by 8 bases and J by 1 base, with 14 bases left in between. CDR3 nucleotide sequence: TGTGCCAGCTCCCGAGGGACAAAGAACACTGAAGCTTTCTTT. It specifies CASSRGTKNTEAFF.